These 10 T cell receptor beta chains share one sample of origin, sequenced in a study of shared clonotypes between healthy human individuals. The assay was immunoSEQ multiplex PCR, and TCRdb's table has in-frame clones only and misses some. The sample shows over a million clones, 95% to 97% of them seen only once. The sequenced sample was naive CD4+ T cells sorted from blood. Documented subset: CD45RA+ positively selected. Receptor source: a man aged 25-40 years in good health.

This clone came up once. J is TRBJ1-2 and V is TRBV18; 12 nucleotides agree with TRBD1. The CDR3 loop spans 16 amino acids. Per germline, CDR1 KGHSH and CDR2 LQKENI. Germline trimming cut 1 base from V and 7 bases from J; bases unmatched to any gene: 7. The CDR3 reads CASSPQRDRGLGGYTF. The CDR3, as DNA: TGTGCCAGCTCACCACAGAGGGACAGGGGGCTCGGTGGCTACACCTTC. Full variable domain (rest looked up from reference TRBV18 and TRBJ1-2): NAGVMQNPRHLVRRRGQEARLRCSPMKGHSHVYWYRQLPEEGLKFMVYLQKENIIDESGMPKERFSAEFPKEGPSILRIQQVVRGDSAAYFCASSPQRDRGLGGYTFGSGTRLTVV.

The chain is built from TRBV7-9 and TRBJ1-3; 8 bases are a match to TRBD1. The CDR3 length is 15 residues. V shed 4 bases, J shed 2 bases, and the junction held 4 bases outside the gene matches. CDR1 and CDR2 from the germline V gene are SEHNR and FQNEAQ (reference sequence). CDR3 bases: TGTGCCAGCAGCTATATGGACAGGGCTGGAAACACCATATATTTT. Its protein product is CASSYMDRAGNTIYF.

The chain recombines TRBV2 with TRBJ1-1; D remains ambiguous. Germline-derived CDR1 and CDR2 are SNHLY and FYNNEI. This CDR3 is built from 13 residues. Deletions cut 9 bases from V and 4 bases from J, with 15 bases between. The CDR3 sequence is CASTWGRVTEAFF. CDR3 bases: TGTGCCAGTACCTGGGGTAGGGTCACTGAAGCTTTCTTT. Together with reference TRBV2 and TRBJ1-1, the CDR3 gives the full variable domain: EPEVTQTPSHQVTQMGQEVILRCVPISNHLYFYWYRQILGQKVEFLVSFYNNEISEKSEIFDDQFSVERPDGSNFTLKIRSTKLEDSAMYFCASTWGRVTEAFFGQGTRLTVV.

On this clone itself: One junction end disagrees with the germline gene, perhaps due to a read error. The sample holds other DNA sequences that translate to the same CDR3. This chain joins TRBV7-7 and TRBJ2-5; 10 bases line up with TRBD2. CDR1 is SSHAT and CDR2 is FNYEAQ in the germline V gene (reference sequence). CDR3 size: 16 residues. CDR3 DNA: TGTGCTAGCAGCTTAGGGCTAGCGGGAGTTCAAGAGACCCAGTACTTC. Protein product: CASSLGLAGVQETQYF.

The chain employs TRBV7-2 and TRBJ2-7; 9 nucleotides match TRBD1. V was clipped by 5 bases and J by 3 bases; unmatched bases: 5. The CDR3 covers 14 residues. Germline CDR1 and CDR2: SGHTA and FQGNSA. The CDR3 protein is CASSPTGGLYEQYF. Written as DNA, the CDR3 is TGTGCCAGCAGCCCGACAGGGGGGCTCTACGAGCAGTACTTC.

The CDR3, as DNA: TGTGCCAGCAGTTACCGGACAGGGGGCGGCGATGAGCAGTTCTTC. Translation: CASSYRTGGGDEQFF. The chain has TRBV28 and TRBJ2-1; 11 bases line up with TRBD1. This CDR3 contains 15 residues. V was pared by 4 bases and J by 8 bases, with 7 bases of the junction left unmatched. Germline lookup yields CDR1 MDHEN and CDR2 SYDVKM.

This clone has just one count. The rearrangement uses TRBV6-1 and TRBJ1-2; unclear D gene. The V end lost 3 bases, the J end lost 4 bases, and 9 bases lay between the germline ends. Germline CDR1 reads MNHNS; CDR2 reads SASEGT. The CDR3 runs to 13 residues. The CDR3 sequence is CASSDWEAYGYTF. CDR3 coding DNA: TGTGCCAGCAGTGACTGGGAGGCCTATGGCTACACCTTC.

The chain recombines TRBV28 with TRBJ1-3, with D hard to call. Germline CDR1 reads MDHEN; CDR2 reads SYDVKM. The length of the CDR3 is 11 residues. V was shortened by 0 bases and J by 8 bases, with 2 bases between the two germline ends. The CDR3 coding sequence is TGTGCCAGCAGTTTATGGGACACCATATATTTT. It codes for CASSLWDTIYF.

This clone appeared a single time. The chain uses TRBV11-2 and TRBJ2-1; 12 bases match TRBD1. Per the germline V gene, CDR1 is SGHAT and CDR2 is FQNNGV. The CDR3 has 16 amino acids. Losses at the gene ends were 1 base for V and 7 bases for J; bases not matched to a gene: 5. In DNA form, the CDR3 reads TGTGCCAGCAGCTTAGGTCCGGGACAGGGGGCAAATGAGCAGTTCTTC. Amino acid sequence: CASSLGPGQGANEQFF.

The gene calls are TRBV28 and TRBJ2-2; D uncertain. V gave up 5 bases and J gave up 3 bases, with 22 bases separating them. The germline CDR1 and CDR2 sequences are MDHEN and SYDVKM. The CDR3 is made up of 18 amino acids. The CDR3 DNA follows: TGTGCCAGCAGTCCCGGACCAAATCGACGCCTCCACACCGGGGAGCTGTTTTTT. This gives the protein CASSPGPNRRLHTGELFF.